The 24 T cell receptor beta chains below were found in one sample sequenced in a study of blood T cells in healthy people across ages (dated by TCRdb to between 2014 and 2016). The receptor library was made with 5' RACE. For sequencing, an Illumina HiSeq 2500 was employed. A second PCR of roughly 7 to 11 cycles was performed with a sample-barcoded 5' primer and a J-beta primer mix. The public reads were reanalyzed by TCRdb: fastp trimming at Q25, MiXCR alignment, in-frame beta chains only. Rows are combined by CDR3 protein, so each entry shows the most common genes and DNA. This sample has about 580,000 distinct CDR3 sequences in its table, and roughly 48% of those were observed once. The biggest ten clones account for around 23% of the sample. Material for sequencing was blood. The receptors stem from an older man in good health.

The rearrangement links TRBV20-1 to TRBJ2-5; D is unclear. CDR1 and CDR2 (germline): DFQATT, SNEGSKA (reference sequence). This CDR3 has 11 amino acids. Trimming took 2 bases from V and 6 from J, leaving 7 bases between them. CDR3 loop: CSARLDKTQYF. In DNA, the CDR3 is TGCAGTGCTAGACTCGATAAGACCCAGTACTTC.

This chain joins TRBV5-1 and TRBJ2-1; 8 bases match TRBD2. V gave up 6 bases and J gave up 5 bases; unmatched junction bases: 7. The germline CDR1 and CDR2 sequences are SGHRS and YFSETQ. This CDR3 is built from 14 residues. The CDR3 DNA reads TGCGCCAGCACCCCCACTAGCGGTGACAATGAGCAGTTCTTC. Translating it yields CASTPTSGDNEQFF.

This clonotype was observed at least ten times. This sequence joins TRBV7-2 and TRBJ2-7; no firm D call. The ends were cut back, 5 bases at V and 0 bases at J, with 8 bases in the middle. The CDR3 has 13 residues. Germline CDR1 reads SGHTA; CDR2 reads FQGNSA. CDR3 nucleotide sequence: TGTGCCAGCAGCCGTTCCGGCTCCTACGAGCAGTACTTC. Residues: CASSRSGSYEQYF.

The chain couples TRBV20-1 to TRBJ2-7; possible D gene TRBD1, 5 bases. Germline V gene sequence: CDR1 DFQATT, CDR2 SNEGSKA (reference sequence). V dropped 1 base and J dropped 2 bases, with 12 bases sitting between them. This CDR3 is built from 14 residues. CDR3 DNA: TGCAGTGCTAGAGTGAGACTGGACACCTACGAGCAGTACTTC. It codes for CSARVRLDTYEQYF.

Only one count was recorded for this clonotype. Its ends do not fully match the called genes, so a read error is possible. The V and J genes are TRBV6-6 and TRBJ1-2; D call uncertain. The CDR3 spans 16 residues. CDR1 MNHNY and CDR2 SVGAGI come from the germline V gene (reference sequence). CDR3 amino acids: CASSYSPPTANYGYTF. In DNA form, the CDR3 reads TGTGCCAGCAGCTACAGCCCTCCGACGGCTAACTATGGCTACACATTC.

This sequence joins TRBV21-1 and TRBJ1-1; the D call in the table, TRBD1, was not verified against the DNA. TRBV21-1 is listed as a pseudogene. CDR3 size: 15 residues. This chain's CDR3 is CASSKIDRMNTEAFF. CDR3 nucleotides: TGTGCCAGCAGCAAAATCGACAGGATGAACACTGAAGCTTTCTTT.

This clonotype has a handful of counts. A read error may explain this, as a much larger clone is one base away. The gene calls are TRBV6-6 and TRBJ2-5; a weak D match, TRBD2 (5 bases). The CDR3 is 12 amino acids. Trimming cost V 5 bases and J 11 bases, with 15 bases left between them. Germline CDR1 MNHNY, CDR2 SVGAGI (reference sequence). CDR3 DNA sequence: TGTGCCAGCAGTATCGAGGGCTACAAGCAGTACTTC. It specifies CASSIEGYKQYF.

This clonotype was recorded a few times. The CDR3 nucleotides read TGCGCCAGCAGCCAAGAGTCCGGGGTTGGCGAGCAGTACTTC. Encoded protein: CASSQESGVGEQYF. The chain couples TRBV4-3 to TRBJ2-7; possibly TRBD2 for D (5 bases). The V gene's germline CDR1 is LGHNA and CDR2 YSLEER. The CDR3 is 14 amino acids. V lost 0 bases to trimming and J lost 6 bases, with 12 bases between them.

This clonotype has a handful of counts. The chain has TRBV7-2 and TRBJ2-3; tentatively, D is TRBD2 (6 bases). The germline V gene encodes CDR1 SGHTA and CDR2 FQGNSA. Trimming shortened V by 6 bases and J by 0 bases, and 10 bases separated the two germline ends. This CDR3 is built from 14 residues. The CDR3 here is CASRERASTDTQYF. For the CDR3, the DNA is TGTGCCAGCAGGGAGCGGGCGAGCACAGATACGCAGTATTTT.

This clonotype appeared a few times. J is TRBJ2-1 and V is TRBV6-5; 7 nucleotides agree with TRBD2. V gave up 4 bases and J gave up 2 bases; unmatched junction bases: 5. This CDR3 spans 15 amino acids. Germline V gene data show CDR1 as MNHEY and CDR2 as SVGAGI. As DNA, the CDR3 is TGTGCCAGCAGTTTAACTAGCGAGGCCTACAATGAGCAGTTCTTC. Its translation is CASSLTSEAYNEQFF.

This clonotype was observed a single time. The chain combines TRBV4-3 with TRBJ2-3; D tentatively reads TRBD1 or TRBD2 (5 bases each). Looked up from germline, CDR1 is LGHNA and CDR2 is YSLEER. CDR3 length equals 17 residues. V was shortened by 0 bases and J by 8 bases, with 21 bases between the two germline ends. The CDR3 sequence: CASSQDLRGVNRGTQYF. The CDR3 coding sequence is TGCGCCAGCAGCCAAGATCTAAGAGGGGTCAATAGGGGTACGCAGTATTTT.

This clonotype was counted a few times. The chain carries TRBV5-1 and TRBJ1-1, with D possibly matching TRBD1 (6 bases). The CDR3 has 14 residues. The ends were cut back, 3 bases at V and 4 bases at J, with 13 bases in the middle. CDR1 is SGHRS, CDR2 YFSETQ, per germline. The CDR3, as DNA: TGCGCCAGCAGCTCAAGGGGGGGCAGCACTGAAGCTTTCTTT. As protein: CASSSRGGSTEAFF.

V and J are TRBV7-2 and TRBJ2-5; D may be TRBD1 or TRBD2 (5 bases each). CDR1 SGHTA and CDR2 FQGNSA come from the germline V gene. Deletions cut 3 bases from V and 1 base from J, with 9 bases between. CDR3 length equals 14 residues. The chain's CDR3 is CASSLGVSQETQYF. CDR3 nucleotide sequence: TGTGCCAGCAGCTTGGGGGTTTCCCAAGAGACCCAGTACTTC. Drawing the rest from reference TRBV7-2 and TRBJ2-5, the complete variable domain is GAGVSQSPSNKVTEKGKDVELRCDPISGHTALYWYRQSLGQGLEFLIYFQGNSAPDKSGLPSDRFSAERTGGSVSTLTIQRTQQEDSAVYLCASSLGVSQETQYFGPGTRLLVL.

The gene calls are TRBV15 and TRBJ2-2; the match to TRBD2 covers 10 bases. This CDR3 is 16 amino acids long. Germline-derived CDR1 and CDR2 are LNHNV and YYDKDF (reference sequence). V dropped 5 bases and J dropped 3; count of bases not matched to a gene: 6. CDR3 DNA sequence: TGTGCCACCAGCCCTACTAGCGGGGATCACACCGGGGAGCTGTTTTTT. It codes for CATSPTSGDHTGELFF. Complete variable domain (other parts from reference TRBV15 and TRBJ2-2): DAMVIQNPRYQVTQFGKPVTLSCSQTLNHNVMYWYQQKSSQAPKLLFHYYDKDFNNEADTPDNFQSRRPNTSFCFLDIRSPGLGDTAMYLCATSPTSGDHTGELFFGEGSRLTVL.

This clonotype was detected only a few times. V is TRBV3-1 and J is TRBJ2-1, with D perhaps matching TRBD1 (6 bases). This CDR3 is built from 13 residues. V was clipped by 5 bases and J by 8 bases, with 13 bases between them. Germline CDR1 and CDR2: LGHDT and YNNKEL (reference sequence). CDR3 residues: CASSYLGADEQFF. CDR3 DNA: TGTGCCAGCAGCTACTTGGGGGCAGATGAGCAGTTCTTC.

This clonotype came up a few times. The V gene is TRBV24-1, the J gene TRBJ2-7; possibly TRBD1 for D (6 bases). The length of the CDR3 is 13 residues. V dropped 3 bases and J dropped 4 bases, with 9 bases sitting between them. The germline CDR1 and CDR2 sequences are KGHDR and SFDVKD. The CDR3 loop is CATSDRGQYEQYF. CDR3 in DNA: TGTGCCACCAGTGATCGTGGACAGTACGAGCAGTACTTC.

This clonotype appeared a single time. The chain uses TRBV27 and TRBJ2-7, with a possible D match to TRBD2 (6 bases). The CDR3 runs to 14 residues. CDR1 is MNHEY, CDR2 SMNVEV, per germline (reference sequence). V lost 7 bases to trimming and J lost 7 bases, with 20 bases between them. Written as DNA, the CDR3 is TGTGCCAGCACCACGGCTAGGGAGGTTGGAGAGCAGTACTTC. Amino acids: CASTTAREVGEQYF.

The chain carries TRBV18 and TRBJ2-1; 9 nucleotides match TRBD2. After removal of 3 bases from V and 1 base from J, the junction contained 4 bases not matched to a gene. Per germline, CDR1 KGHSH and CDR2 LQKENI. This CDR3 has 16 amino acids. In DNA form, the CDR3 reads TGTGCCAGCTCACCCCAGACTAGCGGATCCTACAATGAGCAGTTCTTC. As protein: CASSPQTSGSYNEQFF.

The chain links TRBV5-1 to TRBJ2-7; D is possibly TRBD2 (6 bases). Germline CDR1 is SGHRS and CDR2 is YFSETQ. There are 15 residues in the CDR3. V lost 0 bases and J 2 bases, leaving 12 bases between the germline ends. The DNA for the CDR3 is TGCGCCAGCAGCTTGGTGAGCGGGCGGGCCTACGAGCAGTACTTC. This sequence encodes CASSLVSGRAYEQYF.

This clonotype was found many times. The chain uses TRBV5-1 and TRBJ2-3, with D perhaps TRBD2 (5 bases). The V gene's germline CDR1 is SGHRS and CDR2 YFSETQ. The V and J ends lost 4 bases and 5 bases respectively, with 14 bases between them. There are 14 residues in the CDR3. The CDR3: CASSDGRDGDTQYF. The CDR3, as DNA: TGCGCCAGCAGCGATGGCCGGGATGGAGATACGCAGTATTTT.

This clonotype showed up just a few times. The chain couples TRBV20-1 to TRBJ1-6; D gene uncertain. CDR1 and CDR2 (germline): DFQATT, SNEGSKA (reference sequence). The V end was cut by 4 bases, the J end by 5 bases, with 6 bases between. The CDR3 covers 12 residues. The CDR3 loop is CSATGHNSPLHF. CDR3 in DNA: TGCAGTGCTACGGGTCATAATTCACCCCTCCACTTT.

A word on this clonotype: Relative to the germline gene, one junction end is altered; a read error may explain this. J is TRBJ1-4 and V is TRBV2; no firm D call. The germline V gene has CDR1 SNHLY and CDR2 FYNNEI. The CDR3 totals 14 residues. CDR3 bases: TGTGCCAGCACCCCTCTACGGACTGGGGAAAGACTGTTTTTT. Translating it yields CASTPLRTGERLFF.

This chain links TRBV20-1 with TRBJ2-5; D is unresolved. Germline values: CDR1 DFQATT, CDR2 SNEGSKA (reference sequence). The length of the CDR3 is 15 residues. V was clipped by 0 bases and J by 5 bases, with 16 bases between them. This CDR3 reads CSARDTTPAEETQYF. In DNA form, the CDR3 reads TGCAGTGCTAGAGATACTACACCAGCTGAGGAGACCCAGTACTTC.

The chain joins TRBV12-3 or TRBV12-4 to TRBJ2-7, with D uncertain. The CDR3 covers 13 residues. Trimming took off 3 bases at V and 6 bases at J, with 12 bases between the two ends. The CDR3: CASSFDQPREQYF. The CDR3 bases are TGTGCCAGCAGTTTCGACCAGCCGCGCGAGCAGTACTTC.